This is a list of T cell receptor beta chains from one sample in a study of T cell responses to AZD1222 COVID-19 vaccine. Method: immunoSEQ multiplex PCR; TCRdb's copy keeps in-frame clones and lacks some. Here the sample spans approximately 96,000 clones, more than 70% being singletons. This material consisted of peripheral blood, taken 28 days after the second AZD1222 dose. The receptors shown here come from an adult who received the AZD1222 COVID-19 vaccine. CDR3s include the opening cysteine and the closing phenylalanine or tryptophan. A D gene is named only where the DNA matches it firmly. The size entry is marked missing in some rows and otherwise reads once, few, many or a size class.

size	V	J	D	DNA	CDR3
.	TRBV7-2	TRBJ1-1	.	TGTGCCAGCAGCCCCCGACTAGGGCTCACTGAAGCTTTCTTT	CASSPRLGLTEAFF
.	TRBV6-5	TRBJ1-3	TRBD1	TGTGCCAGCAGGGCTACAGGGGTCCAGAACACCATATATTTT	CASRATGVQNTIYF
.	TRBV6-2/TRBV6-3	TRBJ1-2	.	TGTGCCAGCAGTTACAAGATCTCGGGAACCTATGGCTACACCTTC	CASSYKISGTYGYTF
.	TRBV2	TRBJ2-7	.	TGTGCCAGCAGTGAGCCCCGGAGGGACTCCTACGAGCAGTACTTC	CASSEPRRDSYEQYF
.	TRBV25-1	TRBJ2-7	.	TGTGCCAGCAGTGAATTCGGGGCTTCCTACGAGCAGTACTTC	CASSEFGASYEQYF
few	TRBV28	TRBJ2-3	TRBD1	TGTGCCAGCAGTGGGGACAGGCTCCAGGGAGATACGCAGTATTTT	CASSGDRLQGDTQYF
.	TRBV11-2	TRBJ2-3	TRBD2	TGTGCCAGCAGCTTAGCGGGAGGGTGGACAGATACGCAGTATTTT	CASSLAGGWTDTQYF
.	TRBV11-3	TRBJ1-1	.	TGTGCCAGCAGCCGATGGACCGACACTGAAGCTTTCTTT	CASSRWTDTEAFF
.	TRBV6-5	TRBJ1-2	.	TGTGCCAGCAGTTATCAGGCAGGGGTAGACTATGGCTACACCTTC	CASSYQAGVDYGYTF
once	TRBV6-5	TRBJ2-7	TRBD1	TGTGCCAGCAGTATGGGACAGGGCTCCTACGAGCAGTACTTC	CASSMGQGSYEQYF
.	TRBV18	TRBJ1-2	.	TGTGCCAGCTCACAGGACACTACGCTCTATGGCTACACCTTC	CASSQDTTLYGYTF
.	TRBV6-4	TRBJ2-1	.	TGTGCCAGCAGTGAGGGCGGTACCTACAATGAGCAGTTCTTC	CASSEGGTYNEQFF
.	TRBV5-6	TRBJ1-2	.	TGTGCCAGCAGCTTCCGGTTAGGACGGAACTATGGCTACACCTTC	CASSFRLGRNYGYTF
.	TRBV19	TRBJ2-2	TRBD1	TGTGCCAGTAGCCCGGGACAGGGGACCGGGGAGCTGTTTTTT	CASSPGQGTGELFF
.	TRBV28	TRBJ2-7	.	TGTGCCAGCAGTTTTTCTCCCTACGAGCAGTACTTC	CASSFSPYEQYF
.	TRBV29-1	TRBJ1-2	.	TGCAGCGTTGGAATAGGGATTAACTATGGCTACACCTTC	CSVGIGINYGYTF
.	TRBV28	TRBJ2-7	TRBD2	TGTGCCAGCAACCCCCCGGGCGGGAGCTCCTACGAGCAGTACTTC	CASNPPGGSSYEQYF
.	TRBV10-1	TRBJ2-7	.	TGCGCCAGCAGTGAAGGGGGCGGGAGTATCCACGAGCAGTACTTC	CASSEGGGSIHEQYF
.	TRBV10-2	TRBJ2-7	.	TGCGCCAGCAGTGAAATAAGGAGCTCCCAGTACTCCCACGAGCAGTACTTC	CASSEIRSSQYSHEQYF
once	TRBV7-2	TRBJ2-7	.	TGTGCCAGCAGCTTCACAGGGTACGAGCAGTACTTC	CASSFTGYEQYF
.	TRBV5-4	TRBJ2-1	TRBD2	TGTGCCAGCAGCTTGGGGGGACTAGTGTACAATGAGCAGTTCTTC	CASSLGGLVYNEQFF
once	TRBV19	TRBJ2-1	.	TGTGCCAGTAGTGGCCCCGGGGCAGTGCAGTTCTTC	CASSGPGAVQFF
once	TRBV5-6	TRBJ2-1	TRBD1	TGTGCCAGCACCGGGACAGGGAGGCCCTACAATGAGCAGTTCTTC	CASTGTGRPYNEQFF
.	TRBV28	TRBJ1-1	.	TGTGCCCTACGCGCGGATTTGAACACTGAAGCTTTCTTT	CALRADLNTEAFF
.	TRBV29-1	TRBJ2-7	.	TGCAGCGTTGAAAGCCCCCGGGGAAACGAGCAGTACTTC	CSVESPRGNEQYF
.	TRBV3-1/TRBV3-2	TRBJ2-1	TRBD2	TGTGCCAGCAGCCAAGTTAGCGGGAGTTTTAATGAGCAGTTCTTC	CASSQVSGSFNEQFF
.	TRBV6-1	TRBJ2-1	.	TGTGCCAGCAGTGAAGTGCGACTAGTATTGGGCAATGAGCAGTTCTTC	CASSEVRLVLGNEQFF
.	TRBV18	TRBJ2-6	.	TGTGCCAGCTCTCTCACCAGGGTTTCTGGGGCCAACGTCCTGACTTTC	CASSLTRVSGANVLTF
.	TRBV10-1	TRBJ2-7	.	TGCGCCAGCAGTGAATCGCTCCTTACCTACGAGCAGTACTTC	CASSESLLTYEQYF
once	TRBV6-6	TRBJ1-4	TRBD1	TGTGCCAGCAGTTACTCGACAGGGGGTGTTGAAAAACTGTTTTTT	CASSYSTGGVEKLFF
.	TRBV6-5	TRBJ1-4	TRBD1	TGTGCCAGCAACGAGGACAGGGGGCGTGAAAAACTGTTTTTT	CASNEDRGREKLFF
few	TRBV2	TRBJ1-6	.	TGTGCCACCGGGCAGTCGAGCTCCTATAATTCACCCCTCCACTTT	CATGQSSSYNSPLHF
.	TRBV3-1/TRBV3-2	TRBJ2-7	TRBD2	TGTGCCAGCAGTGACCGGAGCGGGGGCCCCTATGACGAGCAGTACTTC	CASSDRSGGPYDEQYF
few	TRBV5-4	TRBJ2-2	.	TGTGCCAGCAGCTTCGACAGCGGGGAGCTGTTTTTT	CASSFDSGELFF
.	TRBV9	TRBJ2-1	.	TGTGCCAGCAGCCCACCCAGGGTTCATGAGCAGTTCTTC	CASSPPRVHEQFF
few	TRBV7-9	TRBJ2-7	.	TGTGCCAGCAGCTTGCCAGGGAAGTCCTACGAGCAGTACTTC	CASSLPGKSYEQYF
once	TRBV15	TRBJ1-4	.	TGTGCCACCAGCAGAGTTACAGGGATCCGAGGTGAAAAACTGTTTTTT	CATSRVTGIRGEKLFF
.	TRBV29-1	TRBJ2-7	.	TGCAGCGCGGTACTAGGGGAGCAGTACTTC	CSAVLGEQYF
.	TRBV5-6	TRBJ1-5	.	TGTGCCAGCAGCTTCCAGGGGTTTGGAAACAATCAGCCCCAGCATTTT	CASSFQGFGNNQPQHF
.	TRBV5-1	TRBJ1-5	.	TGCGCCAGCAGCTTGGAAGGAATCCGCAATCAGCCCCAGCATTTT	CASSLEGIRNQPQHF
.	TRBV9	TRBJ2-1	.	TGTGCCAGCAGCCCCTCCGGGACTCATTACAATGAGCAGTTCTTC	CASSPSGTHYNEQFF
.	TRBV4-2	TRBJ2-7	.	TGTGCCAGCAGTGGCGGGGAAGGGACCTCCTACGAGCAGTACTTC	CASSGGEGTSYEQYF
.	TRBV14	TRBJ1-1	.	TGTGCCAGCAGCCCACCGAACACTGAAGCTTTCTTT	CASSPPNTEAFF
.	TRBV5-4	TRBJ2-5	TRBD1	TGTGCCAGCAGCTTGGCAGGGGGCGGAGAGACCCAGTACTTC	CASSLAGGGETQYF
.	TRBV11-3	TRBJ2-2	.	TGTGCCAGCAGCTTATCAGGGGACACCGGGGAGCTGTTTTTT	CASSLSGDTGELFF
.	TRBV30	TRBJ2-5	.	TGTGCCTGGAGTCTCAGTTTGGGAGAGACCCAGTACTTC	CAWSLSLGETQYF
.	TRBV9	TRBJ2-7	.	TGTGCCAGCAGCAGTGGAACATTGGTACGAGAGCAGTACTTC	CASSSGTLVREQYF
.	TRBV4-2	TRBJ2-5	TRBD1	TGTGCCAGCAGCCCCCTCAGGGGGCAAGAGACCCAGTACTTC	CASSPLRGQETQYF
.	TRBV6-5	TRBJ1-5	.	TGTGCCAGCAGCAGAAGAGATAGCAATCAGCCCCAGCATTTT	CASSRRDSNQPQHF
.	TRBV18	TRBJ2-5	TRBD1	TGTGCCAGCTCACCAGTGACAGGGGTGTACCAAGAGACCCAGTACTTC	CASSPVTGVYQETQYF
.	TRBV4-1	TRBJ2-5	.	TGCGCCAGCAGCCAAGGACCATCCGGAGAGACCCAGTACTTC	CASSQGPSGETQYF